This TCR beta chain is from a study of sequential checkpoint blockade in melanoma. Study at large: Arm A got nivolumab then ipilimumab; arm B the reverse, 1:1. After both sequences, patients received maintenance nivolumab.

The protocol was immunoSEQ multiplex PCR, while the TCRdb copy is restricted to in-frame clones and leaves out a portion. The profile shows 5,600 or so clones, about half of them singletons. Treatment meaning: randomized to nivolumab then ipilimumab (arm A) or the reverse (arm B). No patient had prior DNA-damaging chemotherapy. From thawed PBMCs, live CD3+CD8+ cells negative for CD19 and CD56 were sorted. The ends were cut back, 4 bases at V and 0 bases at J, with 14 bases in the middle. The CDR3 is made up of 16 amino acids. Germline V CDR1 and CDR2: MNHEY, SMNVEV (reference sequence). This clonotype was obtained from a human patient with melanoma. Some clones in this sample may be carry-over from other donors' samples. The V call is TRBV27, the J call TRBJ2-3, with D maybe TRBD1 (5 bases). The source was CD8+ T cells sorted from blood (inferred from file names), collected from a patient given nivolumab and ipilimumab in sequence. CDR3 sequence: CASSSWGISSTDTQYF. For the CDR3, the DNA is TGTGCCAGCAGTTCGTGGGGCATCTCTAGCACAGATACGCAGTATTTT.